Listed here is a single TCR beta chain. The target antigen is unknown. The record originates from a study of blood T cells in healthy people across ages. Across the whole study: Roughly one uniquely barcoded beta molecule per two T cells was captured. Study conclusions and caveats: Age advanced and TCR beta diversity per million T cells fell, roughly linearly. Naive T cell percentage strongly correlated with TCR beta diversity.

V lost 5 bases and J 8 bases, leaving 18 bases between the germline ends. The V gene's germline CDR1 is MDHEN and CDR2 SYDVKM. This CDR3 is 14 amino acids long. A sample-barcoded 5' primer and a J-beta primer mix were used in a second PCR of about 6 to 11 cycles. A template-switch adaptor with 12 random nucleotides tagged each cDNA molecule. MiXCR was run by TCRdb on the 5' RACE reads, yielding one entry per CDR3 protein. This sample has 1.5 million or so distinct CDR3 sequences, with 35% to 45% found just once. The sequencing input was blood. The TCR sequence derives from a young woman in good health. V is TRBV28 and J is TRBJ1-2; possible D gene TRBD1, 5 bases. CDR3 in DNA: TGTGCCAGCAGTCCCCTAGGTGGGGGTGGAGGCTACACCTTC. Amino acids: CASSPLGGGGGYTF.